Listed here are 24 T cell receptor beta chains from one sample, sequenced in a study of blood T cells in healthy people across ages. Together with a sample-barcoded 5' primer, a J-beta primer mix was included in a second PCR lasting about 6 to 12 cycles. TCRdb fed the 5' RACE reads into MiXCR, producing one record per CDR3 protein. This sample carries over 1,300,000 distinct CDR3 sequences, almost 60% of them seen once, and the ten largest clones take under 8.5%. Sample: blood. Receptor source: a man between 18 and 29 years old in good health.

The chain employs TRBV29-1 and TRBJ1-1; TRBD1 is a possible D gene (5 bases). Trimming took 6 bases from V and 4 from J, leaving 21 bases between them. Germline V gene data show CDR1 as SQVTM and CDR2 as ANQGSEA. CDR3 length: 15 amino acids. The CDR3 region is CSVRGDGRASTEAFF. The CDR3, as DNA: TGCAGCGTGCGAGGGGATGGCAGGGCGAGCACTGAAGCTTTCTTT.

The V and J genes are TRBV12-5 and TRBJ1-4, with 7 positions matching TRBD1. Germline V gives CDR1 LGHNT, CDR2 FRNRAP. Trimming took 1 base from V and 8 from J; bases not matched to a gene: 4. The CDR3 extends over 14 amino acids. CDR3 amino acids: CASGLGQGPEKLFF. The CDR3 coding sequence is TGTGCTAGTGGTTTGGGACAGGGACCCGAAAAACTGTTTTTT. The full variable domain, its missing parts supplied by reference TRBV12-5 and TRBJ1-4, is DARVTQTPRHKVTEMGQEVTMRCQPILGHNTVFWYRQTMMQGLELLAYFRNRAPLDDSGMPKDRFSAEMPDATLATLKIQPSEPRDSAVYFCASGLGQGPEKLFFGSGTQLSVL.

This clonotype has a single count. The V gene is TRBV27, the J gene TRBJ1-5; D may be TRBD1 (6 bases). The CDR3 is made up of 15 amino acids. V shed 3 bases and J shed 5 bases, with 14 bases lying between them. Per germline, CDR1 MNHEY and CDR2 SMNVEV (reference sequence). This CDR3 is CASSFNGGLYQPQHF. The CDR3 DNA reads TGTGCCAGCAGTTTTAACGGGGGGCTTTATCAGCCCCAGCATTTT.

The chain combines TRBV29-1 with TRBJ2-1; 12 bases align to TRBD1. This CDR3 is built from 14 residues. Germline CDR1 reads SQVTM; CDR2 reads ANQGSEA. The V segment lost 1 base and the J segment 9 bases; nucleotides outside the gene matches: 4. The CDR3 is CSVEGDRGRGEQFF. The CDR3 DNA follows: TGCAGCGTTGAAGGGGACAGGGGGCGGGGTGAGCAGTTCTTC.

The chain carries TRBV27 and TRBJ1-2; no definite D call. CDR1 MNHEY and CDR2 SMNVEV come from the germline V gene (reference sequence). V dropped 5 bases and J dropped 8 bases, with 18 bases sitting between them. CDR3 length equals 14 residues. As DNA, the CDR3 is TGTGCCAGCAGTCCGTTGTTCAGAGAAGGCGGCTACACCTTC. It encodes CASSPLFREGGYTF.

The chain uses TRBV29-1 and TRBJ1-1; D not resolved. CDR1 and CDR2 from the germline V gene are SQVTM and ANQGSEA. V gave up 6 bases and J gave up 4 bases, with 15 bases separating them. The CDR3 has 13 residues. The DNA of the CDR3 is TGCAGCGTCCATTCTGGCGGAGGCACTGAAGCTTTCTTT. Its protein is CSVHSGGGTEAFF.

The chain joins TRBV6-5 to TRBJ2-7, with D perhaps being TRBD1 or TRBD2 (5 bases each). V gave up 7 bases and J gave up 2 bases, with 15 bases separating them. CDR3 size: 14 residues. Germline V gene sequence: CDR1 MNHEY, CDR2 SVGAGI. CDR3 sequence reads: CASNQRGPTYEQYF. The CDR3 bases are TGTGCCAGCAATCAGAGGGGACCAACCTACGAGCAGTACTTC.

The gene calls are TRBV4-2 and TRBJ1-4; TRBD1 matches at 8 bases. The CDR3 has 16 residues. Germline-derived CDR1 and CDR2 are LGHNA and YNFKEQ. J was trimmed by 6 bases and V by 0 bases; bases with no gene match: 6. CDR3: CASSQEGDRTYEKLFF. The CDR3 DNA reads TGTGCCAGCAGCCAAGAGGGGGACAGGACTTATGAAAAACTGTTTTTT.

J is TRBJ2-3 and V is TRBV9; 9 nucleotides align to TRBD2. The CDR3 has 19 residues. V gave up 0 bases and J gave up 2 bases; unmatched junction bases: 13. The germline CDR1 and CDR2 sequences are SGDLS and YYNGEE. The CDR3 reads CASSVGNSGGAGFTDTQYF. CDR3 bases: TGTGCCAGCAGCGTAGGTAATAGCGGGGGAGCCGGTTTCACAGATACGCAGTATTTT.

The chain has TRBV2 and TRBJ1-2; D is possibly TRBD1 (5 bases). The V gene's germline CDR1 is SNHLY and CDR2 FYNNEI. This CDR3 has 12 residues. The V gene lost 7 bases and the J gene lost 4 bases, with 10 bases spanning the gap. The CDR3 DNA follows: TGTGCCAGCAACCCAGGGAGCTATGGCTACACCTTC. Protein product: CASNPGSYGYTF. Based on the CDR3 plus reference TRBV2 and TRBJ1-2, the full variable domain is EPEVTQTPSHQVTQMGQEVILRCVPISNHLYFYWYRQILGQKVEFLVSFYNNEISEKSEIFDDQFSVERPDGSNFTLKIRSTKLEDSAMYFCASNPGSYGYTFGSGTRLTVV.

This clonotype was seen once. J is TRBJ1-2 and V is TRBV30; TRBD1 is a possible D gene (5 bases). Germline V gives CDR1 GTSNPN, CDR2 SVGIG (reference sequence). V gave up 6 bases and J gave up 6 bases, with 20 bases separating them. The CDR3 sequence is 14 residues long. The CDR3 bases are TGTGCCTGTACAGGCCCCCAGTCCCCCGATGGCTACACCTTC. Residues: CACTGPQSPDGYTF.

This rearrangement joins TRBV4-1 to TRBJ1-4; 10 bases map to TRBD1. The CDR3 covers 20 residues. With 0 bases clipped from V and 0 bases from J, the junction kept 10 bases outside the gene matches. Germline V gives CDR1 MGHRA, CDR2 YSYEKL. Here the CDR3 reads CASSQDPPGTGATTNEKLFF. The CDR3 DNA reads TGCGCCAGCAGCCAAGATCCCCCCGGGACAGGGGCTACAACTAATGAAAAACTGTTTTTT.

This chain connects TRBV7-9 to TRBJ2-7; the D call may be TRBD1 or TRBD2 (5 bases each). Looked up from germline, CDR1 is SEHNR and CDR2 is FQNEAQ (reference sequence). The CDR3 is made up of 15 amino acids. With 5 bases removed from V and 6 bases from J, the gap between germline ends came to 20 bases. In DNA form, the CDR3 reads TGTGCCAGCAGCCCGTACAGTGGGGGTGAGAGCGAGCAGTACTTC. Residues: CASSPYSGGESEQYF.

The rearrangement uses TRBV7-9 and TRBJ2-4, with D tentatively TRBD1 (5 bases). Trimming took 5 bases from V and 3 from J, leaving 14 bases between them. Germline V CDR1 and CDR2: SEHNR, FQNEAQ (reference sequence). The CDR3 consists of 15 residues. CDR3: CASSAAGISKNIQYF. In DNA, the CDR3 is TGTGCCAGCAGCGCAGCAGGGATTAGCAAAAACATTCAGTACTTC.

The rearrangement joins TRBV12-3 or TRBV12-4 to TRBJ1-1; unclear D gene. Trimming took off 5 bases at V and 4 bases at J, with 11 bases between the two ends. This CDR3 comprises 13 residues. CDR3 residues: CASSPFGGTEAFF. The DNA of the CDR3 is TGTGCCAGCAGTCCCTTTGGAGGCACTGAAGCTTTCTTT.

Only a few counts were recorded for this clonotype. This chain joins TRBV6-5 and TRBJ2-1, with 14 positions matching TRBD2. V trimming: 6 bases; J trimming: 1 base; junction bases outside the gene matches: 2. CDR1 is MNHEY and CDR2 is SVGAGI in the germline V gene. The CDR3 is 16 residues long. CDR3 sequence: CASRGLAGVSYNEQFF. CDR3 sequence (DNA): TGTGCCAGCAGGGGACTAGCGGGAGTTTCCTACAATGAGCAGTTCTTC.

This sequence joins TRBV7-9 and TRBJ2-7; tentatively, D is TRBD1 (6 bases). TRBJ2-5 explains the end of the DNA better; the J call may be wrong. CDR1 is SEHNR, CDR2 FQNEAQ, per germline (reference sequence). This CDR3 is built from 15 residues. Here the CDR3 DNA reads TGTGCCAGCAGCCCAACAGGGTTTGGGGAAGAGACCCAGTACTTC. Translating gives CASSPTGFGEETQYF.

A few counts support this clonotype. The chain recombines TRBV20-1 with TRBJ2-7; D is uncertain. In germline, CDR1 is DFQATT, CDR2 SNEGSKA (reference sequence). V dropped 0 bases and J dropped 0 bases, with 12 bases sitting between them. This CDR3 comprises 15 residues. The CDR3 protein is CSARDRRLSSYEQYF. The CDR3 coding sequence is TGCAGTGCTAGAGATCGCCGCCTAAGCTCCTACGAGCAGTACTTC.

CDR3 coding DNA: TGTGCCAGCAGTTACTCTGCGGTCAGGACAGGGCTCGATGAGCAGTTCTTC. Translating it yields CASSYSAVRTGLDEQFF. The J gene is TRBJ2-1, the V gene TRBV6-5; 8 bases fit TRBD1. CDR3 size: 17 residues. Unmatched junction bases numbered 12, after V lost 0 bases and J lost 8 bases. Germline V gives CDR1 MNHEY, CDR2 SVGAGI.

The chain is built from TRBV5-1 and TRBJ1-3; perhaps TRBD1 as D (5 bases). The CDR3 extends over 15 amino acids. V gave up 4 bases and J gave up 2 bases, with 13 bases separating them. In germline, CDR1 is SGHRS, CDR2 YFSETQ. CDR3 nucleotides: TGCGCCAGCAGCCTTCAACGGGGGACTGGAAACACCATATATTTT. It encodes CASSLQRGTGNTIYF.

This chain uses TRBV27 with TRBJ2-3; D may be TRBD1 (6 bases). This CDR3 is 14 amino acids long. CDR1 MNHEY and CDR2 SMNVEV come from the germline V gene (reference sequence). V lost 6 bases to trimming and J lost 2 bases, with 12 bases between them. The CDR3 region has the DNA TGTGCCAGCAGCGTACAGGGATTCACAGATACGCAGTATTTT. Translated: CASSVQGFTDTQYF.

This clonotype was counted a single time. Here the CDR3 reads CASSLLTIGTTGPDNEQFF. DNA for the CDR3: TGTGCCAGCAGCCTACTGACCATTGGGACCACCGGACCCGACAATGAGCAGTTCTTC. This chain connects TRBV9 to TRBJ2-1, with D tentatively TRBD1 or TRBD2 (5 bases each). Between the trimmed V and J ends, which lost 4 bases and 5 bases, there was a span of 28 bases. Germline assignment: CDR1 SGDLS and CDR2 YYNGEE. The CDR3 extends over 19 amino acids.

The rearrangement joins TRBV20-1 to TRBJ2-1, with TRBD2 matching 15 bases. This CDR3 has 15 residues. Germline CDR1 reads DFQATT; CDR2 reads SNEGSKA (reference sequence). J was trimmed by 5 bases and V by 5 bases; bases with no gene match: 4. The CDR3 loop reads CSAPGLAGGNNEQFF. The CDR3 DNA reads TGCAGTGCTCCGGGACTAGCGGGGGGAAACAATGAGCAGTTCTTC.

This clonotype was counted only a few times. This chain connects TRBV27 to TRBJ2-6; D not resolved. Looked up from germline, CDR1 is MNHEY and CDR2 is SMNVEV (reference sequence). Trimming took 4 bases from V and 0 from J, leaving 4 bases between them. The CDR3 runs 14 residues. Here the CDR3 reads CASSSDSGANVLTF. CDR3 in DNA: TGTGCCAGCAGTTCGGACTCTGGGGCCAACGTCCTGACTTTC.